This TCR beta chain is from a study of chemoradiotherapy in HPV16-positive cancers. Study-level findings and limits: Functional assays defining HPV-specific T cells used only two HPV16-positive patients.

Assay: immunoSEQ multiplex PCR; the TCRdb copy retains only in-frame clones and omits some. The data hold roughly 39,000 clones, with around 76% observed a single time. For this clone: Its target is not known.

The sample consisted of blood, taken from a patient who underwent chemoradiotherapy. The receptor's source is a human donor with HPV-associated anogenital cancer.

CDR3 DNA sequence: TGTGCCAGCAGCTCAGGGGTCCAAGAGACCCAGTACTTC. It is translated as CASSSGVQETQYF. This chain links TRBV7-2 with TRBJ2-5; D may be TRBD1 (6 bases). In germline, CDR1 is SGHTA, CDR2 FQGNSA. Trimming removed 4 bases at V and 1 base at J, with 7 bases between. The CDR3 consists of 13 residues.